Listed here are 28 T cell receptor beta chains from one sample, sequenced in a study of radiotherapy plus CTLA-4 blockade in lung cancer. Method: immunoSEQ multiplex PCR; TCRdb's copy keeps in-frame clones and lacks some. The profile shows 35,000 to 40,000 clones, approximately 83% of them singletons. Material: peripheral blood, obtained from a patient treated with radiotherapy plus ipilimumab. Every receptor here comes from a human donor with non-small cell lung cancer whose response to radiotherapy plus ipilimumab could not be evaluated.

The rearrangement joins TRBV5-1 to TRBJ2-7; 9 nucleotides line up with TRBD2. The germline V gene encodes CDR1 SGHRS and CDR2 YFSETQ. The length of the CDR3 is 15 residues. The V gene end was trimmed by 4 bases and the J gene end by 2 bases; junction bases not matched to a gene: 7. The CDR3 protein is CASSGGTSPTYEQYF. The CDR3 DNA follows: TGCGCCAGCAGCGGCGGGACTAGCCCAACCTACGAGCAGTACTTC.

The chain employs TRBV7-9 and TRBJ1-1, with a weak D call TRBD1 (5 bases). The ends were cut back, 3 bases at V and 9 bases at J, with 14 bases in the middle. The CDR3 sequence is 13 residues long. The germline CDR1 and CDR2 sequences are SEHNR and FQNEAQ (reference sequence). Written as DNA, the CDR3 is TGTGCCAGCAGCTTCGACAGACCGGAGAAAGCTTTCTTT. It yields the protein CASSFDRPEKAFF.

The chain employs TRBV10-3 and TRBJ2-7; 13 nucleotides match TRBD2. Trimming at V came to 8 bases and at J to 2 bases, leaving 6 bases not matched to a gene. The CDR3 length is 15 residues. Germline loops: CDR1 ENHRY, CDR2 SYGVKD. DNA of the CDR3: TGTGCCATCCGGACTAGCGGGAGTAGTACCTACGAGCAGTACTTC. It specifies CAIRTSGSSTYEQYF.

V and J are TRBV2 and TRBJ2-7; the D is unclear. Germline V lookup: CDR1 SNHLY, CDR2 FYNNEI. V lost 2 bases and J lost 12, with 14 bases in between. This CDR3 comprises 12 residues. The CDR3 here is CASSESWAGSYF. Here the CDR3 DNA reads TGTGCCAGCAGTGAAAGTTGGGCAGGCTCGTACTTC.

The chain is built from TRBV19 and TRBJ2-3, with 7 bases lining up with TRBD2. CDR1 LNHDA and CDR2 SQIVND come from the germline V gene (reference sequence). Losses at the gene ends were 9 bases for V and 2 bases for J; bases not matched to a gene: 8. The CDR3 contains 14 residues. The CDR3, as DNA: TGTGCCAGCAAGGAGGGAGGGTACACAGATACGCAGTATTTT. Amino acids: CASKEGGYTDTQYF. The full variable domain, its missing parts supplied by reference TRBV19 and TRBJ2-3, is DGGITQSPKYLFRKEGQNVTLSCEQNLNHDAMYWYRQDPGQGLRLIYYSQIVNDFQKGDIAEGYSVSREKKESFPLTVTSAQKNPTAFYLCASKEGGYTDTQYFGPGTRLTVL.

This clone came up once. This chain connects TRBV5-6 to TRBJ2-2; no clear D. CDR3 length equals 13 residues. CDR1 is SGHDT and CDR2 is YYEEEE in the germline V gene. Deletions cut 2 bases from V and 7 bases from J, with 9 bases between. The CDR3 spells CASSLEIHGELFF. As DNA, the CDR3 is TGTGCCAGCAGCTTAGAGATTCACGGGGAGCTGTTTTTT. The full variable domain, with the rest looked up from reference TRBV5-6 and TRBJ2-2, is DAGVTQSPTHLIKTRGQQVTLRCSPKSGHDTVSWYQQALGQGPQFIFQYYEEEERQRGNFPDRFSGHQFPNYSSELNVNALLLGDSALYLCASSLEIHGELFFGEGSRLTVL.

The gene calls are TRBV6-5 and TRBJ2-1; 9 positions match TRBD2. Germline trimming cut 4 bases from V and 6 bases from J; bases unmatched to any gene: 4. Germline assignment: CDR1 MNHEY and CDR2 SVGAGI. The CDR3 totals 14 residues. CDR3 residues: CASSWTSASNEQFF. For the CDR3, the DNA is TGTGCCAGCAGTTGGACTAGCGCCTCCAATGAGCAGTTCTTC.

V is TRBV29-1 and J is TRBJ1-5; D not certain. With 5 bases removed from V and 3 bases from J, the gap between germline ends came to 11 bases. Germline CDR1 reads SQVTM; CDR2 reads ANQGSEA. The CDR3 runs 13 residues. CDR3 nucleotide sequence: TGCAGCGTTCGAGATAATCACAATCAGCCCCAGCATTTT. Its translation is CSVRDNHNQPQHF. Full variable domain (remainder filled in from reference TRBV29-1 and TRBJ1-5): SAVISQKPSRDICQRGTSLTIQCQVDSQVTMMFWYRQQPGQSLTLIATANQGSEATYESGFVIDKFPISRPNLTFSTLTVSNMSPEDSSIYLCSVRDNHNQPQHFGDGTRLSIL.

This clone was counted only a few times. The genes are TRBV6-5 and TRBJ2-5, with unresolved D. V was shortened by 2 bases and J by 5 bases, with 9 bases between the two germline ends. From germline, CDR1 is MNHEY and CDR2 SVGAGI. The CDR3 is 13 amino acids. CDR3 DNA: TGTGCCAGCAGTTACGCAGGCCGGGAGACCCAGTACTTC. This translates into CASSYAGRETQYF.

The chain uses TRBV5-1 and TRBJ1-3; TRBD1 is a possible D gene (6 bases). The CDR3 consists of 15 residues. V dropped 0 bases and J dropped 3 bases, with 10 bases sitting between them. Germline V gene lookup returns CDR1 SGHRS and CDR2 YFSETQ. The CDR3, as DNA: TGCGCCAGCAGCTTGGGACAGGCGGGTGGAAACACCATATATTTT. Protein sequence: CASSLGQAGGNTIYF. Looking up the rest from reference TRBV5-1 and TRBJ1-3 gives the full variable domain: KAGVTQTPRYLIKTRGQQVTLSCSPISGHRSVSWYQQTPGQGLQFLFEYFSETQRNKGNFPGRFSGRQFSNSRSEMNVSTLELGDSALYLCASSLGQAGGNTIYFGEGSWLTVV.

The V call is TRBV28, the J call TRBJ1-1, with a possible D match to TRBD1 (5 bases). The V gene lost 2 bases and the J gene lost 10 bases, with 11 bases spanning the gap. CDR3 length equals 12 residues. From germline, CDR1 is MDHEN and CDR2 SYDVKM. The CDR3, as DNA: TGTGCCAGCAGTTTACGAGCGGGGGGAGCTTTCTTT. Protein product: CASSLRAGGAFF.

This clone appeared once. The chain recombines TRBV5-1 with TRBJ2-3, with 8 bases identical to TRBD1. This CDR3 is 15 amino acids long. The V gene end was trimmed by 2 bases and the J gene end by 2 bases; junction bases not matched to a gene: 4. Germline lookup yields CDR1 SGHRS and CDR2 YFSETQ. The CDR3 loop is CASSLKDRATDTQYF. The CDR3, as DNA: TGCGCCAGCAGCTTAAAGGACAGGGCCACAGATACGCAGTATTTT.

The rearrangement links TRBV5-8 to TRBJ2-4, with D tentatively TRBD2 (6 bases). Per the germline V gene, CDR1 is SGHTS and CDR2 is YDEGEE. Trimming pared 2 bases from V and 7 bases from J, leaving 16 bases between. CDR3 size: 15 residues. CDR3 loop: CASSFRGGGNNIQYF. The CDR3 DNA reads TGTGCCAGCAGCTTTCGGGGAGGAGGCAACAACATTCAGTACTTC. The variable domain in full, completed from reference TRBV5-8 and TRBJ2-4, reads EAGVTQSPTHLIKTRGQQATLRCSPISGHTSVYWYQQALGLGLQFLLWYDEGEERNRGNFPPRFSGRQFPNYSSELNVNALELEDSALYLCASSFRGGGNNIQYFGAGTRLSVL.

Here the CDR3 DNA reads TGTGCCAGCACCCGAGCAGGGGGCGCCGGGGGCAATCAGCCCCAGCATTTT. Translation: CASTRAGGAGGNQPQHF. V gene TRBV28 combines with J gene TRBJ1-5; TRBD1 agrees at 8 bases. The ends lost 7 bases at V and 2 bases at J; junction bases unmatched: 13. CDR1 is MDHEN, CDR2 SYDVKM, per germline. CDR3 length: 17 residues.

The V call is TRBV4-1, the J call TRBJ2-5, with 7 bases aligning to TRBD1. Germline loops: CDR1 MGHRA, CDR2 YSYEKL. CDR3 size: 16 residues. Trimming at V came to 4 bases and at J to 4 bases, leaving 12 bases not matched to a gene. The CDR3 spells CASSRGTEGGLETQYF. CDR3 bases: TGCGCCAGCAGCCGAGGAACCGAAGGGGGCTTAGAGACCCAGTACTTC.

The chain couples TRBV4-2 to TRBJ2-7; tentative D call: TRBD2 (6 bases). Germline V gives CDR1 LGHNA, CDR2 YNFKEQ. The CDR3 sequence is 15 residues long. V was pared by 4 bases and J by 5 bases, with 18 bases between. CDR3 loop: CASSPSGYGGNEQYF. The CDR3 region has the DNA TGTGCCAGCAGCCCAAGCGGTTACGGAGGGAACGAGCAGTACTTC.

The table lists this clone with a count of one. The V and J genes are TRBV10-3 and TRBJ2-5; TRBD1 matches 8 bases. The J call may be wrong; the DNA end is better matched by TRBJ2-7. Germline assignment: CDR1 ENHRY and CDR2 SYGVKD. The CDR3 contains 13 residues. The CDR3 reads CAISKDRDNEQYF. CDR3 in DNA: TGTGCCATCAGCAAGGACAGGGACAACGAGCAGTACTTC.

The genes are TRBV18 and TRBJ2-7; maybe TRBD1 (6 bases). The V gene's germline CDR1 is KGHSH and CDR2 LQKENI. The CDR3 extends over 14 amino acids. Trimming removed 4 bases at V and 1 base at J, with 11 bases between. The CDR3 sequence is CASSRAGQSYEQYF. The CDR3 DNA follows: TGTGCCAGCTCACGAGCCGGACAGTCCTACGAGCAGTACTTC.

The rearrangement links TRBV28 to TRBJ2-7; 10 nucleotides agree with TRBD2. V was pared by 7 bases and J by 0 bases, with 9 bases of the junction left unmatched. The CDR3 is 16 residues long. Germline-derived CDR1 and CDR2 are MDHEN and SYDVKM. DNA for the CDR3: TGTGCCAGCACCGCTACTAGCGGGATACGCTCCTACGAGCAGTACTTC. Amino acid sequence: CASTATSGIRSYEQYF.

The gene calls are TRBV7-8 and TRBJ1-5; TRBD1 aligns across 8 bases. With 1 base clipped from V and 6 bases from J, the junction kept 11 bases outside the gene matches. The CDR3 covers 17 residues. Germline V gene data show CDR1 as SGHVS and CDR2 as FQNEAQ. This chain's CDR3 is CASSLVWGRGRGQPQHF. For the CDR3, the DNA is TGTGCCAGCAGCTTAGTTTGGGGCAGGGGGCGCGGTCAGCCCCAGCATTTT.

V is TRBV5-1 and J is TRBJ2-1, with D perhaps matching TRBD2 (5 bases). CDR3 length: 16 residues. The V end lost 4 bases, the J end lost 3 bases, and 17 bases lay between the germline ends. Per germline, CDR1 SGHRS and CDR2 YFSETQ. The CDR3 reads CASSARAGGVYNEQFF. The CDR3 DNA sequence: TGCGCCAGCAGCGCTCGGGCCGGAGGAGTCTACAATGAGCAGTTCTTC.

This clone appeared a few times. The rearrangement links TRBV4-1 to TRBJ2-1, with D possibly being TRBD2 (6 bases). The CDR3 runs to 16 residues. Between the trimmed V and J ends, which lost 0 bases and 8 bases, there was a span of 17 bases. Germline CDR1 is MGHRA and CDR2 is YSYEKL. CDR3 DNA: TGCGCCAGCAGCCAAGAAAGGACCGCGGGGTGGGATGAGCAGTTCTTC. It is translated as CASSQERTAGWDEQFF.

V usage is TRBV4-1 and J usage is TRBJ1-2; 8 bases align to TRBD1. The J segment lost 10 bases and the V segment lost 4 bases, leaving 14 bases of the junction unmatched. The CDR3 length is 15 residues. Germline values: CDR1 MGHRA, CDR2 YSYEKL. CDR3 in amino acids: CASSLDRAPDHHYTF. CDR3 coding DNA: TGCGCCAGCAGCCTGGACAGGGCCCCTGATCACCACTACACCTTC.

This chain links TRBV5-6 with TRBJ1-3; D remains ambiguous. Germline CDR1 is SGHDT and CDR2 is YYEEEE. This CDR3 region has 14 residues. V gave up 2 bases and J gave up 1 base, with 7 bases separating them. In nucleotides, the CDR3 is TGTGCCAGCAGCTTCGGGAGGTCTGGAAACACCATATATTTT. Translating gives CASSFGRSGNTIYF.

The chain carries TRBV9 and TRBJ1-2; 9 positions agree with TRBD1. The trim removed 0 bases at V and 5 bases at J, leaving 5 bases unmatched. The CDR3 has 15 amino acids. Germline V CDR1 and CDR2: SGDLS, YYNGEE. The CDR3 region is CASSVEQGAWYGYTF. For the CDR3, the DNA is TGTGCCAGCAGCGTAGAACAGGGGGCTTGGTATGGCTACACCTTC. Based on the CDR3 plus reference TRBV9 and TRBJ1-2, the full variable domain is DSGVTQTPKHLITATGQRVTLRCSPRSGDLSVYWYQQSLDQGLQFLIQYYNGEERAKGNILERFSAQQFPDLHSELNLSSLELGDSALYFCASSVEQGAWYGYTFGSGTRLTVV.

V usage is TRBV11-2 and J usage is TRBJ2-5, with D tentatively TRBD2 (5 bases). V lost 6 bases to trimming and J lost 5 bases, with 13 bases between them. Germline lookup yields CDR1 SGHAT and CDR2 FQNNGV. The CDR3 sequence is 13 residues long. The CDR3, as DNA: TGTGCCAGCAGTCGGGCGGGCAAGGAGACCCAGTACTTC. Translation: CASSRAGKETQYF.

The CDR3 sequence is CASSLHSSGSSEEQFF. CDR3 nucleotide sequence: TGTGCCAGCAGCCTCCATTCTAGCGGGAGTTCGGAAGAGCAGTTCTTC. This rearrangement joins TRBV13 to TRBJ2-1; TRBD2 agrees at 10 bases. This CDR3 is built from 16 residues. Germline-derived CDR1 and CDR2 are PRHDT and FYEKMQ (reference sequence). J gave up 10 bases and V 5 bases, and 14 bases lay outside the gene matches. Full variable domain (outside the CDR3, taken from reference TRBV13 and TRBJ2-1): AAGVIQSPRHLIKEKRETATLKCYPIPRHDTVYWYQQGPGQDPQFLISFYEKMQSDKGSIPDRFSAQQFSDYHSELNMSSLELGDSALYFCASSLHSSGSSEEQFFGPGTRLTVL.

The chain couples TRBV27 to TRBJ1-5; D unclear. This CDR3 has 15 residues. V lost 0 bases, J lost 5 bases, and 11 bases lay in between. Germline V gives CDR1 MNHEY, CDR2 SMNVEV (reference sequence). The CDR3 protein is CASSLSGERDQPQHF. In DNA form, the CDR3 reads TGTGCCAGCAGTTTATCGGGTGAGCGGGATCAGCCCCAGCATTTT.